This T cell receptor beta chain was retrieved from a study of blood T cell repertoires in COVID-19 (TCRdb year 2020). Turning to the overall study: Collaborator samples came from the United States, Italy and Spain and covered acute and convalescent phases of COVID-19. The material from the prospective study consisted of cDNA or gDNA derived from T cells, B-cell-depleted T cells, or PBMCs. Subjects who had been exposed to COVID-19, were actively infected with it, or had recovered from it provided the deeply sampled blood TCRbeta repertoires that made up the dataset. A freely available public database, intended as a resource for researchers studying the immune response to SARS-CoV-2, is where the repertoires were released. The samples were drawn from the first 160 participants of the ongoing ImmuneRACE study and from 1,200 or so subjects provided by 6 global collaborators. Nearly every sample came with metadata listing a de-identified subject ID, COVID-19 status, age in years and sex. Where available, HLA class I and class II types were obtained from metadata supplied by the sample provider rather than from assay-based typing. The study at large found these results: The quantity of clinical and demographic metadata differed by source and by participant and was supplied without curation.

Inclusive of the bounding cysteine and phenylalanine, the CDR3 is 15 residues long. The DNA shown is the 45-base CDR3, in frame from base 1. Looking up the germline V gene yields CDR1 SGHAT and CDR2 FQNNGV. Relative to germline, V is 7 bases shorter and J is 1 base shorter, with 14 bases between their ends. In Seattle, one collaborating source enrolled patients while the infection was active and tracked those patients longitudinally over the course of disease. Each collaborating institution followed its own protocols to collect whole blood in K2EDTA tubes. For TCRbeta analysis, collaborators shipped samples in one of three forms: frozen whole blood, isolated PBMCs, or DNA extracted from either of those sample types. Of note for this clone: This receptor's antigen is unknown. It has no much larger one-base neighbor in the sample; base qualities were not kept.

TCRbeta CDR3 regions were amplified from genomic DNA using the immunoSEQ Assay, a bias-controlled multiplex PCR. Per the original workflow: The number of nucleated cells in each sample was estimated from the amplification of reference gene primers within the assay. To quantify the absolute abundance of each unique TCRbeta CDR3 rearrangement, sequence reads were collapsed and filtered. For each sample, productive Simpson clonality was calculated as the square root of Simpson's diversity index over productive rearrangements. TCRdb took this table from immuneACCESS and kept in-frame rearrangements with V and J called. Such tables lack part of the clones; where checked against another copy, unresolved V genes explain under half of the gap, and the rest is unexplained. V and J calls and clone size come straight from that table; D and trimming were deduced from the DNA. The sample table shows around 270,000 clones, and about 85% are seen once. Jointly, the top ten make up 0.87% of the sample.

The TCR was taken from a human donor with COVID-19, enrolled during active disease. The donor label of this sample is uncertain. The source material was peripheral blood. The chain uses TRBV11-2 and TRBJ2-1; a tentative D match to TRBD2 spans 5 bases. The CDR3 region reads CASTSSGHSYNEQFF. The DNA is TGTGCCAGCACTTCGAGCGGCCATTCCTACAATGAGCAGTTCTTC.